The clone carrying this T cell receptor beta chain has only one observation. Its antigen is as yet unknown. Per germline, CDR1 GTSNPN and CDR2 SVGIG (reference sequence). This CDR3 has 12 residues. The germline V and J ends were trimmed by 4 bases and 4 bases, with 8 bases remaining between them. The sample comes from a study of T cell responses to AZD1222 COVID-19 vaccine. Whole-study results and caveats: Possibly, clonal diversity was underestimated; donors were largely white British and included more females. Receipt of two AZD1222 doses was followed by a rise in Spike-specific TCR breadth and depth. Spike was spanned by vaccine-associated CD4 TCRs, with dominance at 160-218 and 743-854.

Using immunoSEQ multiplex PCR, the repertoire was profiled, and TCRdb retains in-frame clones only, with some absent. This repertoire shows 130,000 or so clones, 90% to 95% found once; its top ten account for approximately 6.3%. The specimen comprised peripheral blood, sampled on day 0 of AZD1222 vaccination. The rearrangement joins TRBV30 to TRBJ1-3; D ambiguous. This TCR came from an adult in good health. The CDR3 protein is CAWKLVGNTIYF. The CDR3 nucleotides are TGTGCCTGGAAGCTGGTCGGAAACACCATATATTTT.